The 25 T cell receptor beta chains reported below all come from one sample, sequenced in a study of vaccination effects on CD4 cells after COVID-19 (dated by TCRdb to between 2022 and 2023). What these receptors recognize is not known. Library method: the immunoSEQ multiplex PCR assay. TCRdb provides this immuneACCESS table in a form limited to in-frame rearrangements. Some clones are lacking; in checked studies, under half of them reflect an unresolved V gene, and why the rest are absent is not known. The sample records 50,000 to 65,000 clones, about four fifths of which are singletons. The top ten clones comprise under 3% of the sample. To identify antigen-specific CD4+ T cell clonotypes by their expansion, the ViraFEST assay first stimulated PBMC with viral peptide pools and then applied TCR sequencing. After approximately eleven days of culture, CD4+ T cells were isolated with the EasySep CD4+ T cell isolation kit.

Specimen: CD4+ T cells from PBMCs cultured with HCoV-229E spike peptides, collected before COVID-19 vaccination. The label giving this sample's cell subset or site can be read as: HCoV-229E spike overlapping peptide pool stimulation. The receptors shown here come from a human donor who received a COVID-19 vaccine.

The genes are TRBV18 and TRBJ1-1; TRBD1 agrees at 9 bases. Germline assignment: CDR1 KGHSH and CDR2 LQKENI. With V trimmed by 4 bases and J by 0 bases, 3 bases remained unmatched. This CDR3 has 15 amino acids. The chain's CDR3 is CASSRGQGLNTEAFF. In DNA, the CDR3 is TGTGCCAGCTCACGGGGACAGGGTTTGAACACTGAAGCTTTCTTT.

The CDR3 sequence is CASSSVGEATGELFF. DNA for the CDR3: TGTGCCAGCAGCTCTGTCGGGGAAGCTACCGGGGAGCTGTTTTTT. The chain is built from TRBV7-2 and TRBJ2-2; TRBD2 is a possible D gene (5 bases). The CDR3 loop spans 15 amino acids. Trimming pared 4 bases from V and 5 bases from J, leaving 14 bases between. The V gene's germline CDR1 is SGHTA and CDR2 FQGNSA.

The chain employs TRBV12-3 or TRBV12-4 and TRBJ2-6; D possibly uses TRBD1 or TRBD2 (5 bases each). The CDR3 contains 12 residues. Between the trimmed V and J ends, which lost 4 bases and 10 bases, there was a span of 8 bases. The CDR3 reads CASSSGSNVLTF. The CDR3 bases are TGTGCCAGCAGTTCAGGGAGTAACGTCCTGACTTTC.

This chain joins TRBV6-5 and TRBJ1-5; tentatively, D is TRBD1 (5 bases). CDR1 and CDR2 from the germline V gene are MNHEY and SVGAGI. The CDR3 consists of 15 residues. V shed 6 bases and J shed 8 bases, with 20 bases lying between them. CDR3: CASRPDGRKGEPQHF. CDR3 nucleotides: TGTGCCAGCAGGCCGGACGGGAGGAAAGGGGAGCCCCAGCATTTT.

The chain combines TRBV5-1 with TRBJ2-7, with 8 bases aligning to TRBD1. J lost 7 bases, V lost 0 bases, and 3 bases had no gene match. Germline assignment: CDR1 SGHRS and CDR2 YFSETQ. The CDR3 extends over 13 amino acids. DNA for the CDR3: TGCGCCAGCAGCTTGGGACAGGGGAGAGAGCAGTACGTC. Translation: CASSLGQGREQYV.

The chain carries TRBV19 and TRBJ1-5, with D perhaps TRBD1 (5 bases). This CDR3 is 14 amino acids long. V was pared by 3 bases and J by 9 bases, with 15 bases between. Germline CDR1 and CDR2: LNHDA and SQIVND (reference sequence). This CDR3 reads CASSITAGNLPQHF. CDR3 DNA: TGTGCCAGTAGTATTACGGCAGGGAACCTGCCCCAGCATTTT.

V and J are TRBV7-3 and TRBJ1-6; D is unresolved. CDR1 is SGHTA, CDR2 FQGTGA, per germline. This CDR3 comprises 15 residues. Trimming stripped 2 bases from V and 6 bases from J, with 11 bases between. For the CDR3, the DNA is TGTGCCAGCAGCTTACAAGGGCTAGGTAATTCACCCCTCCACTTT. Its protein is CASSLQGLGNSPLHF.

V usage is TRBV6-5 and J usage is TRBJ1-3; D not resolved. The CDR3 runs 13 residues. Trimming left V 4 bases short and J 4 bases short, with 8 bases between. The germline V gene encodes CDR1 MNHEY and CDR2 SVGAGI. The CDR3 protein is CASSSALGNTIYF. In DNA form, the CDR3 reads TGTGCCAGCAGTTCAGCTCTCGGAAACACCATATATTTT.

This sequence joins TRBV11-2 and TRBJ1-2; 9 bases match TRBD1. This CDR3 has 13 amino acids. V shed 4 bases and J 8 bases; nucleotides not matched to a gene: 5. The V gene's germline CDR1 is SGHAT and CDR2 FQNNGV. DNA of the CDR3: TGTGCCAGCAGCTGGGACAGGGCGGGAGGCTACACCTTC. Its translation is CASSWDRAGGYTF.

CDR3 bases: TGCGCCAGCAGCCAAGATAGTGGGGATTTTGATACGCAGTATTTT. Protein product: CASSQDSGDFDTQYF. V gene TRBV4-1 combines with J gene TRBJ2-3; D remains ambiguous. The germline CDR1 and CDR2 sequences are MGHRA and YSYEKL. This CDR3 comprises 15 residues. The V end lost 0 bases, the J end lost 6 bases, and 13 bases lay between the germline ends.

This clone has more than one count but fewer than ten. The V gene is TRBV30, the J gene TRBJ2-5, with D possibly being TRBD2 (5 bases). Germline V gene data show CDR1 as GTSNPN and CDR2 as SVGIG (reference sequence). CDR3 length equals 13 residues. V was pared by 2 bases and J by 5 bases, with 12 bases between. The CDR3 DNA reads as TGTGCCTGGAGTCTTGGATGGGAGGAGACCCAGTACTTC. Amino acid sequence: CAWSLGWEETQYF.

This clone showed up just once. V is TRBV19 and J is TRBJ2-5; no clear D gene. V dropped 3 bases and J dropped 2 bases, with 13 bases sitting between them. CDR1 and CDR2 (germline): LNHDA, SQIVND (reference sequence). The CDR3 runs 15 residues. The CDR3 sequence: CASSIVSSSQETQYF. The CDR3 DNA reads TGTGCCAGTAGTATTGTTTCGTCTAGTCAAGAGACCCAGTACTTC.

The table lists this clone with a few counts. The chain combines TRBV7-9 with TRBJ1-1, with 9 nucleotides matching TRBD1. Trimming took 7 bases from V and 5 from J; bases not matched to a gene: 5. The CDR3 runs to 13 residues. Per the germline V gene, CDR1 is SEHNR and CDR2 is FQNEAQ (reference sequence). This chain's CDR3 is CASIRTGETEAFF. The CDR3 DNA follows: TGTGCCAGCATCCGGACAGGGGAAACTGAAGCTTTCTTT.

CDR3 in amino acids: CASRFQGSSTDTQYF. In nucleotides, the CDR3 is TGTGCCAGCAGGTTCCAGGGTTCTAGCACAGATACGCAGTATTTT. The rearrangement uses TRBV6-5 and TRBJ2-3; weak D call: TRBD1 (5 bases). The ends were cut back, 6 bases at V and 0 bases at J, with 13 bases in the middle. Germline V gives CDR1 MNHEY, CDR2 SVGAGI. There are 15 residues in the CDR3.

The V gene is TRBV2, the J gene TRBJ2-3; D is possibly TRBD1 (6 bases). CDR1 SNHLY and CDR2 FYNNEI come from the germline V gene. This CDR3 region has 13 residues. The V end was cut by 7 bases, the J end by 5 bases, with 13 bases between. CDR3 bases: TGTGCCAGCAATTCACAGGGTTTAGATACGCAGTATTTT. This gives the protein CASNSQGLDTQYF.

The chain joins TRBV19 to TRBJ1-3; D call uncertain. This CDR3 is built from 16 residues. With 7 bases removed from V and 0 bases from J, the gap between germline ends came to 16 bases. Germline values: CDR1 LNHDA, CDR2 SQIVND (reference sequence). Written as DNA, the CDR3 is TGTGCCAGTACCGGACTGACGCCTAGCTCTGGAAACACCATATATTTT. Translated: CASTGLTPSSGNTIYF.

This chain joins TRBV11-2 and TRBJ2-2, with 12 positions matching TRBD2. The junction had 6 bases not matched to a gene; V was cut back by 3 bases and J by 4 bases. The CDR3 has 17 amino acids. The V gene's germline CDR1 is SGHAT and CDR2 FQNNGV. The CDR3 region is CASSFTSGGPGTGELFF. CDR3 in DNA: TGTGCCAGCAGCTTTACTAGCGGGGGGCCAGGCACCGGGGAGCTGTTTTTT.

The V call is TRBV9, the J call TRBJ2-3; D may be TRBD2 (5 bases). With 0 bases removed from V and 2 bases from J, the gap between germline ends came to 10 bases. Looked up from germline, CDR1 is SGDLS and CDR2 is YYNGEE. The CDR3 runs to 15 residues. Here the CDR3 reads CASSVVGETTDTQYF. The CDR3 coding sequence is TGTGCCAGCAGCGTAGTCGGGGAAACCACAGATACGCAGTATTTT.

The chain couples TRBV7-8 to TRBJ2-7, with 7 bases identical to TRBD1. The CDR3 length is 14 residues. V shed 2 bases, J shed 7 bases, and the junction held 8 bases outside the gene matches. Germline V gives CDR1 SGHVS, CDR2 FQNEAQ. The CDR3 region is CASSLFKGAREQYV. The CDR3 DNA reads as TGTGCCAGCAGCTTATTTAAGGGGGCGAGGGAGCAGTACGTC.

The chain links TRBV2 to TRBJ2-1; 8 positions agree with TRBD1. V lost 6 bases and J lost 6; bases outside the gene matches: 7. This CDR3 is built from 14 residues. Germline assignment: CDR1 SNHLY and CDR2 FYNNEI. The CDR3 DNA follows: TGTGCCAGCAGCCCAGACAGGGGCGGCAATGAGCAGTTCTTC. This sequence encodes CASSPDRGGNEQFF. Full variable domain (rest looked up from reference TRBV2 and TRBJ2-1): EPEVTQTPSHQVTQMGQEVILRCVPISNHLYFYWYRQILGQKVEFLVSFYNNEISEKSEIFDDQFSVERPDGSNFTLKIRSTKLEDSAMYFCASSPDRGGNEQFFGPGTRLTVL.

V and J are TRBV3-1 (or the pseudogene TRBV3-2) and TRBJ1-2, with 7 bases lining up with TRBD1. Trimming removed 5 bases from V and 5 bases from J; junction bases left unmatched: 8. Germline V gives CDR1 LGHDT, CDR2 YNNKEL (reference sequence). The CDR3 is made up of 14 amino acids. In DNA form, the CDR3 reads TGTGCCAGCAGCTTCCCGGGACAGCTTTATGGCTACACCTTC. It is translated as CASSFPGQLYGYTF.

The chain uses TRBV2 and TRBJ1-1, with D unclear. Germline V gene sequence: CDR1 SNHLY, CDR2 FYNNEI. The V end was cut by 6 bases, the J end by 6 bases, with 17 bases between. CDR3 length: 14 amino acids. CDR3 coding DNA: TGTGCCAGCAGCCCTAGTACTTTATGGGCTGAAGCTTTCTTT. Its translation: CASSPSTLWAEAFF.

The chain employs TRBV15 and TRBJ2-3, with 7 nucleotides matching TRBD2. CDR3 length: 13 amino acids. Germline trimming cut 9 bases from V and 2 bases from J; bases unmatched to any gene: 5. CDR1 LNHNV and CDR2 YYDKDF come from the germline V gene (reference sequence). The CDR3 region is CATSGLFTDTQYF. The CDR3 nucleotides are TGTGCCACATCGGGACTATTCACAGATACGCAGTATTTT. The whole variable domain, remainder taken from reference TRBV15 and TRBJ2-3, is DAMVIQNPRYQVTQFGKPVTLSCSQTLNHNVMYWYQQKSSQAPKLLFHYYDKDFNNEADTPDNFQSRRPNTSFCFLDIRSPGLGDTAMYLCATSGLFTDTQYFGPGTRLTVL.

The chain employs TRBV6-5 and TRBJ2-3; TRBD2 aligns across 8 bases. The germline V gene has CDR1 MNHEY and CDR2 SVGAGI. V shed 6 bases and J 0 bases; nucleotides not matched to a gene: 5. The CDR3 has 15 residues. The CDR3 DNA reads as TGTGCCAGCAGATACCGGGGGGGTAGCACAGATACGCAGTATTTT. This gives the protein CASRYRGGSTDTQYF.

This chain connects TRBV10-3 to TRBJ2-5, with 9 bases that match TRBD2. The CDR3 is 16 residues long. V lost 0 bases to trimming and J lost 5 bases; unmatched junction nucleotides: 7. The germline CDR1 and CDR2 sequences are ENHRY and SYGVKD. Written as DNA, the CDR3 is TGTGCCATCAGTGAGTCGAAAGCGGGGGGTAGGGAGACCCAGTACTTC. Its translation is CAISESKAGGRETQYF.